This T cell receptor beta chain was identified during a study of blood T cell repertoires in COVID-19. The overall study: The study drew acute and convalescent COVID-19 samples from the United States, Italy and Spain. Sources were T cells, B-cell-depleted T cells, or PBMCs; the material itself was cDNA or gDNA.

Per the study methods: Reference gene primer amplification in the assay estimated nucleated cell counts. Profiled with immunoSEQ multiplex PCR; TCRdb holds only in-frame clones, not every one. V and J calls and clone size are those listed in that table; D and trimming were worked out from the DNA. The repertoire has approximately 97,000 clones, approximately 86% of them found once; the top ten carry around 1.9%. This clonotype was sampled from a man in his forties or fifties with COVID-19, enrolled during active disease. The specimen sequenced was peripheral blood.

CDR3 amino acids: CASTMGQMNYGYTF. CDR3 DNA: TGTGCCAGTACTATGGGACAGATGAACTATGGCTACACCTTC. The chain carries TRBV19 and TRBJ1-2; 7 nucleotides align to TRBD1. The germline V gene has CDR1 LNHDA and CDR2 SQIVND (reference sequence). The length of the CDR3 is 14 residues. Unmatched junction bases numbered 7, after V lost 7 bases and J lost 2 bases.